The 23 T cell receptor beta chains in this list originate from one sample, sequenced in a study of breast tumors, draining lymph nodes, adjacent tissues. TCRdb processed the multiplex PCR reads anew with MiXCR; each CDR3 protein has one entry. Altogether roughly 17,000 distinct CDR3 sequences are present, 60% to 70% being singletons, with the ten largest covering under 25%. Sequenced input: tumor-adjacent breast tissue. The source is a female donor with breast cancer. Some clones in this sample may be carry-over from other donors' samples.

The J gene is TRBJ1-4, the V gene TRBV12-3 or TRBV12-4; D is unresolved. The V and J ends lost 4 bases and 0 bases respectively, with 6 bases between them. The CDR3 runs 14 residues. The DNA of the CDR3 is TGTGCCAGCAGTTACATTGCAACTAATGAAAAACTGTTTTTT. This encodes CASSYIATNEKLFF.

V usage is TRBV28 and J usage is TRBJ2-2; TRBD1 is a possible D gene (6 bases). Germline CDR1 MDHEN, CDR2 SYDVKM. The CDR3 is 13 amino acids. Trimming left V 5 bases short and J 9 bases short, with 13 bases between. This CDR3 is CASSKRGTRELFF. CDR3 nucleotide sequence: TGTGCCAGCAGTAAAAGGGGGACAAGGGAGCTGTTTTTT.

The rearrangement joins TRBV2 to TRBJ2-3; D gene ambiguous. There are 14 residues in the CDR3. Germline V gene sequence: CDR1 SNHLY, CDR2 FYNNEI. Deletions cut 7 bases from V and 2 bases from J, with 13 bases between. CDR3 coding DNA: TGTGCCAGCATGTACGGCTTTAACACAGATACGCAGTATTTT. It specifies CASMYGFNTDTQYF.

The chain links TRBV7-3 to TRBJ1-3; the D gene is possibly TRBD1 (6 bases). Per germline, CDR1 SGHTA and CDR2 FQGTGA. The CDR3 sequence is 16 residues long. V lost 4 bases and J 1 base, leaving 14 bases between the germline ends. The CDR3 DNA reads as TGTGCCAGCAGCTCTTTCTTTACAGGGTCTGGAAACACCATATATTTT. Its protein product is CASSSFFTGSGNTIYF.

The rearrangement joins TRBV7-9 to TRBJ2-7, with D possibly TRBD1 on 6 matching bases. This CDR3 has 12 amino acids. The V and J ends lost 4 bases and 6 bases respectively, with 10 bases between them. Germline V gene data show CDR1 as SEHNR and CDR2 as FQNEAQ (reference sequence). CDR3 amino acids: CASSSGQSEQYF. The CDR3 DNA reads TGTGCCAGCAGCTCCGGACAGAGCGAGCAGTACTTC.

This clonotype was seen repeatedly, ten times or more. The chain uses TRBV2 and TRBJ2-2, with TRBD2 identical over 7 bases. The germline CDR1 and CDR2 sequences are SNHLY and FYNNEI. The CDR3 spans 14 residues. J was trimmed by 6 bases and V by 6 bases; bases with no gene match: 7. CDR3 residues: CASSPGLYSGELFF. DNA for the CDR3: TGTGCCAGCAGCCCGGGACTATACTCCGGGGAGCTGTTTTTT.

The V gene is TRBV2, the J gene TRBJ1-6, with 8 bases fitting TRBD1. The germline V gene has CDR1 SNHLY and CDR2 FYNNEI. This CDR3 comprises 17 residues. Unmatched junction bases numbered 16, after V lost 6 bases and J lost 9 bases. For the CDR3, the DNA is TGTGCCAGCAGAGCTCTGACAGGGGCATCAGGCGGTTCACCCCTCCACTTT. This gives the protein CASRALTGASGGSPLHF.

The chain carries TRBV7-8 and TRBJ2-7, with 7 bases identical to TRBD2. Trimming at V came to 2 bases and at J to 0 bases, leaving 7 bases not matched to a gene. This CDR3 has 16 residues. Germline values: CDR1 SGHVS, CDR2 FQNEAQ. In DNA form, the CDR3 reads TGTGCCAGCAGCTTATATGTGGGAGGGAACTCCTACGAGCAGTACGTC. Translating it yields CASSLYVGGNSYEQYV.

The V gene is TRBV6-6, the J gene TRBJ1-2; D remains unclear. The CDR3 is 15 amino acids. Germline V gives CDR1 MNHNY, CDR2 SVGAGI (reference sequence). With 6 bases removed from V and 0 bases from J, the gap between germline ends came to 14 bases. This chain's CDR3 is CASSEPKRANYGYTF. The CDR3 DNA is TGTGCCAGCAGCGAACCCAAGCGAGCTAACTATGGCTACACCTTC.

The chain carries TRBV20-1 and TRBJ2-7; TRBD1 might be the D (6 bases). Germline V CDR1 and CDR2: DFQATT, SNEGSKA (reference sequence). This CDR3 spans 13 amino acids. V was pared by 6 bases and J by 0 bases, with 12 bases between. Here the CDR3 reads CSAPGQISYEQYF. CDR3 sequence (DNA): TGCAGTGCCCCCGGACAGATCTCCTACGAGCAGTACTTC.

This clonotype came up a few times. The rearrangement joins TRBV2 to TRBJ1-6, with D perhaps matching TRBD1 (6 bases). Trimming stripped 3 bases from V and 13 bases from J, with 19 bases between. Germline assignment: CDR1 SNHLY and CDR2 FYNNEI. The CDR3 loop spans 15 amino acids. The CDR3 DNA is TGTGCCAGCAGTGAGGGGAGGGGGAGTGGTTCTCCCCTCCACTTT. Translating gives CASSEGRGSGSPLHF.

In this sample, this clonotype is medium-sized. The chain carries TRBV29-1 and TRBJ2-3; D is perhaps TRBD2 (6 bases). The CDR3 has 13 amino acids. The ends were cut back, 3 bases at V and 3 bases at J, with 10 bases in the middle. Germline V gene sequence: CDR1 SQVTM, CDR2 ANQGSEA. The CDR3: CSVDARGTDTQYF. The CDR3 DNA reads TGCAGCGTTGATGCGCGGGGAACAGATACGCAGTATTTT.

The chain combines TRBV29-1 with TRBJ2-1; a possible D gene is TRBD1 (5 bases). V lost 1 base, J lost 4 bases, and 14 bases lay in between. In germline, CDR1 is SQVTM, CDR2 ANQGSEA. The CDR3 has 15 amino acids. CDR3 DNA sequence: TGCAGCGTTGAAGGGGGCAGCAGTAATTACAATGAGCAGTTCTTC. Its protein is CSVEGGSSNYNEQFF.

This chain links TRBV20-1 with TRBJ1-5; no firm D call. Germline CDR1 is DFQATT and CDR2 is SNEGSKA (reference sequence). V dropped 3 bases and J dropped 4 bases, with 7 bases sitting between them. The CDR3 covers 12 residues. As DNA, the CDR3 is TGCAGTGCTAGCGACAATAATCAGCCCCAGCATTTT. Encoded protein: CSASDNNQPQHF.

The chain has TRBV7-2 and TRBJ2-2, with D possibly matching TRBD2 (7 bases). Trimming took 4 bases from V and 2 from J, leaving 14 bases between them. This CDR3 region has 16 residues. CDR1 is SGHTA, CDR2 FQGNSA, per germline. The CDR3 DNA reads as TGTGCCAGCAGCTCTTCTGCGGGGGCCAACACCGGGGAGCTGTTTTTT. Its protein product is CASSSSAGANTGELFF.

By its share, this clonotype is medium-sized (0.01 to 0.1%). The CDR3 DNA reads as TGTGCCAGCAGCACTCGGAACGACGGCGAGCAGTACTTC. Its protein is CASSTRNDGEQYF. The V call is TRBV12-3 or TRBV12-4, the J call TRBJ2-7; D not resolved. The CDR3 runs 13 residues. V lost 6 bases, J lost 6 bases, and 15 bases lay in between.

This clonotype has ten or more counts. The chain couples TRBV7-3 to TRBJ2-1; 10 nucleotides match TRBD2. Trimming at V came to 5 bases and at J to 9 bases, leaving 10 bases not matched to a gene. There are 15 residues in the CDR3. Germline assignment: CDR1 SGHTA and CDR2 FQGTGA. Here the CDR3 reads CASSLQRGGDSEQFF. The CDR3 nucleotides are TGTGCCAGCAGCCTACAGCGGGGGGGAGACTCTGAGCAGTTCTTC.

This clonotype has a handful of counts. The chain has TRBV6-5 and TRBJ2-7; TRBD2 aligns across 7 bases. Germline V CDR1 and CDR2: MNHEY, SVGAGI. The CDR3 is made up of 15 amino acids. With V trimmed by 6 bases and J by 0 bases, 8 bases remained unmatched. In DNA form, the CDR3 reads TGTGCCAGCAGACGGGGGGACGCCGGCTCCTACGAGCAGTACTTC. Protein product: CASRRGDAGSYEQYF.

This clonotype is a singleton in its sample. The CDR3 spells CASSQFVDGREQYV. CDR3 coding DNA: TGTGCCAGCAGCCAGTTCGTTGATGGGAGAGAGCAGTACGTC. The chain joins TRBV7-2 to TRBJ2-7; tentatively, D is TRBD2 (5 bases). V was pared by 5 bases and J by 7 bases, with 18 bases between. The germline V gene encodes CDR1 SGHTA and CDR2 FQGNSA. The CDR3 is made up of 14 amino acids.

This clonotype was seen many times. It may be a read error: a sequence one base away is much more abundant. This chain uses TRBV20-1 with TRBJ2-7, with a weak D call TRBD2 (7 bases). There are 15 residues in the CDR3. Germline CDR1 reads DFQATT; CDR2 reads SNEGSKA (reference sequence). V was cut by 3 bases and J by 1 base, with 16 bases left in between. The CDR3 here is CSASGEGQGSYEQYF. The DNA of the CDR3 is TGCAGTGCTAGCGGGGAGGGCCAGGGGTCCTACGAGCAGTACTTC.

By frequency in the sample, this clonotype is medium-sized. The chain has TRBV10-3 and TRBJ2-5; 8 nucleotides line up with TRBD1. Germline V lookup: CDR1 ENHRY, CDR2 SYGVKD. The CDR3 has 17 residues. The V segment lost 0 bases and the J segment 5 bases; nucleotides outside the gene matches: 11. DNA for the CDR3: TGTGCCATCAGTGAGTCGACGACAGGGGATTATGGGGAGACCCAGTACTTC. As protein: CAISESTTGDYGETQYF.

The table lists this clonotype with many counts. The chain combines TRBV20-1 with TRBJ2-1; 9 nucleotides agree with TRBD2. V shed 1 base and J 7 bases; nucleotides not matched to a gene: 8. The length of the CDR3 is 15 residues. CDR1 is DFQATT and CDR2 is SNEGSKA in the germline V gene (reference sequence). CDR3 in amino acids: CSARASRGGWNEQFF. The CDR3 DNA is TGCAGTGCTAGAGCCTCGCGGGGGGGCTGGAATGAGCAGTTCTTC.

The V and J genes are TRBV9 and TRBJ2-3; 8 nucleotides agree with TRBD2. The CDR3 runs 15 residues. V was clipped by 4 bases and J by 0 bases; unmatched bases: 4. Germline V gene data show CDR1 as SGDLS and CDR2 as YYNGEE. CDR3 amino acids: CASSPGGYSTDTQYF. DNA of the CDR3: TGTGCCAGCAGCCCGGGGGGGTACAGCACAGATACGCAGTATTTT. Full variable domain (outside the CDR3, taken from reference TRBV9 and TRBJ2-3): DSGVTQTPKHLITATGQRVTLRCSPRSGDLSVYWYQQSLDQGLQFLIQYYNGEERAKGNILERFSAQQFPDLHSELNLSSLELGDSALYFCASSPGGYSTDTQYFGPGTRLTVL.